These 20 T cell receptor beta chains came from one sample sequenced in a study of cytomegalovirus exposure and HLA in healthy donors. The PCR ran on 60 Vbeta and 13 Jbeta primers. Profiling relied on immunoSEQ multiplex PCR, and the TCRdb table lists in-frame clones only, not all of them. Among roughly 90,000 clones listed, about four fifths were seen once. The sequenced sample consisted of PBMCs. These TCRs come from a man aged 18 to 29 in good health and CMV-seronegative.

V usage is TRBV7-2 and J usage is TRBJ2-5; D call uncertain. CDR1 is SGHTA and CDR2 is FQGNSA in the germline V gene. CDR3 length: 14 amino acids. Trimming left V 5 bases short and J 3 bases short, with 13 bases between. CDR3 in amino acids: CASSPHMIKETQYF. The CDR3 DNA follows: TGTGCCAGCAGCCCACATATGATTAAAGAGACCCAGTACTTC.

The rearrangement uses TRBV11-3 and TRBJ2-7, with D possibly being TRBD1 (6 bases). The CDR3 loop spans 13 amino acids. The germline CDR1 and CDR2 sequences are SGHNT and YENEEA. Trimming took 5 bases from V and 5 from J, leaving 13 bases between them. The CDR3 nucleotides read TGTGCCAGCAGCCCCCGGGACACCCACGAGCAGTACTTC. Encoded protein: CASSPRDTHEQYF.

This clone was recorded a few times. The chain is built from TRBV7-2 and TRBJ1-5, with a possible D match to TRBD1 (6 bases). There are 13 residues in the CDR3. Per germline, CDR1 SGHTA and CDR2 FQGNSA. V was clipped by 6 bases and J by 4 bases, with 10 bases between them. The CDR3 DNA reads TGTGCCAGCAGTAGACAGGAAAATCAGCCCCAGCATTTT. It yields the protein CASSRQENQPQHF.

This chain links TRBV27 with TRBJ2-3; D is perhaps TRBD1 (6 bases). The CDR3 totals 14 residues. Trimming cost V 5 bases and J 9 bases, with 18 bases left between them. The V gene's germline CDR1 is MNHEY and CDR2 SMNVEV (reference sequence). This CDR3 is CASSPGVSPWTQYF. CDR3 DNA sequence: TGTGCCAGCAGTCCAGGGGTGTCCCCGTGGACGCAGTATTTT.

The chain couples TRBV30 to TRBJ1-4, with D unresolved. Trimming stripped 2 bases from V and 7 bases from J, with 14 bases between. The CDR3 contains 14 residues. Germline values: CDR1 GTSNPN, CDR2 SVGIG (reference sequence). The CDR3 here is CAWSPNLRLEKLFF. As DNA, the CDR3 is TGTGCCTGGAGTCCTAATCTGCGACTTGAAAAACTGTTTTTT.

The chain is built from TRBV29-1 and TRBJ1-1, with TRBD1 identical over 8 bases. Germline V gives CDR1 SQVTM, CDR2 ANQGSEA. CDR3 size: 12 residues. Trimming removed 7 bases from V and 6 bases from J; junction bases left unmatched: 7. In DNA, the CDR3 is TGCAGCGGAACTCAGGGGGCTGCTGAAGCTTTCTTT. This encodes CSGTQGAAEAFF.

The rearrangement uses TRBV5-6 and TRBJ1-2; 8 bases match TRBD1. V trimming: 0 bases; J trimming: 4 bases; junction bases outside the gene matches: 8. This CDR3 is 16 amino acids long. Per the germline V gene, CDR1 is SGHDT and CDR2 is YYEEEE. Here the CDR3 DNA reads TGTGCCAGCAGCTTGGGCGGGCAGGGGGCAACCTATGGCTACACCTTC. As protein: CASSLGGQGATYGYTF. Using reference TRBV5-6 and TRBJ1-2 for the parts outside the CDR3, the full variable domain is DAGVTQSPTHLIKTRGQQVTLRCSPKSGHDTVSWYQQALGQGPQFIFQYYEEEERQRGNFPDRFSGHQFPNYSSELNVNALLLGDSALYLCASSLGGQGATYGYTFGSGTRLTVV.

CDR3 protein: CASSQTSGRYTGELFF. CDR3 coding DNA: TGTGCCAGTAGTCAGACTAGCGGGAGGTACACCGGGGAGCTGTTTTTT. The chain joins TRBV19 to TRBJ2-2, with 13 bases identical to TRBD2. The CDR3 totals 16 residues. V was pared by 5 bases and J by 3 bases, with 3 bases of the junction left unmatched. Germline loops: CDR1 LNHDA, CDR2 SQIVND (reference sequence).

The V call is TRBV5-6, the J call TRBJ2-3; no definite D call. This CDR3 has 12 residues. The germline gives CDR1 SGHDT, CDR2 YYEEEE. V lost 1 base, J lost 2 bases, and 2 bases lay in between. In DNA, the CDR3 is TGTGCCAGCAGCTTGCTCACAGATACGCAGTATTTT. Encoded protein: CASSLLTDTQYF.

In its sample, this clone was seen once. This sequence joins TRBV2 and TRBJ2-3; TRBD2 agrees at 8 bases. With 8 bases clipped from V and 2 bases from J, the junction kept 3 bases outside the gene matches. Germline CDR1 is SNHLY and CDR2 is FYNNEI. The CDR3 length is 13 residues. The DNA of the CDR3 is TGTGCCAGCGGGCGGGAGGTCACAGATACGCAGTATTTT. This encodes CASGREVTDTQYF.

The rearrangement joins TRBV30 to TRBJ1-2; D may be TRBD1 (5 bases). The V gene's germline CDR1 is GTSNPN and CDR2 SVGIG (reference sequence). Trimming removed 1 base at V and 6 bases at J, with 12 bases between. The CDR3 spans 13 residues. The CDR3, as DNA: TGTGCCTGGAGTGCCCAGGGTAAACATGGCTACACCTTC. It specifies CAWSAQGKHGYTF.

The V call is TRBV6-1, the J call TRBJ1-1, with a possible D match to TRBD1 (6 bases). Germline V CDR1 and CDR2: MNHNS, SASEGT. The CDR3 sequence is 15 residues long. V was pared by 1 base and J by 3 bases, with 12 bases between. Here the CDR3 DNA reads TGTGCCAGCAGTGAAGGCCCAGGGGTGTACACTGAAGCTTTCTTT. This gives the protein CASSEGPGVYTEAFF.

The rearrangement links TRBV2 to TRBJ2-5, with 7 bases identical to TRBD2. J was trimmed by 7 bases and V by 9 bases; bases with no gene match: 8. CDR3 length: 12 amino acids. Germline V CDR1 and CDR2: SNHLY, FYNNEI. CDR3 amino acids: CASHGGVGTQYF. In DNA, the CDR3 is TGTGCCAGTCATGGGGGGGTCGGGACCCAGTACTTC.

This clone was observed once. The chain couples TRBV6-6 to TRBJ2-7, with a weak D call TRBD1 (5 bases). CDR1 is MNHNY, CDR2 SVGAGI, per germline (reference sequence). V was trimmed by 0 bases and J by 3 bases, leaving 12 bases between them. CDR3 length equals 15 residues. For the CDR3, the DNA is TGTGCCAGCAGTTACTCTGGGGCTAATAGCTACGAGCAGTACTTC. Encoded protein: CASSYSGANSYEQYF.

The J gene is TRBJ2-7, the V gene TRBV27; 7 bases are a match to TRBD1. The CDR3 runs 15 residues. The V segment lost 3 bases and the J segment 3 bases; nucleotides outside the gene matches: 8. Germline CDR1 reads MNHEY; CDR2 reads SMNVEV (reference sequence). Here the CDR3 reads CASSFSPGGLYEQYF. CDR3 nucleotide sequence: TGTGCCAGCAGTTTCTCGCCAGGGGGTCTCTACGAGCAGTACTTC.

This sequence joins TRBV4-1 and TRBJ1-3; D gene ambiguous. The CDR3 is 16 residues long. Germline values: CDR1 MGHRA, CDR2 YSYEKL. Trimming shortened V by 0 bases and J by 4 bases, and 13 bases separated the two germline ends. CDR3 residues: CASSQDGTDEGNTIYF. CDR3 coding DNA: TGCGCCAGCAGCCAAGATGGCACAGATGAAGGAAACACCATATATTTT.

CDR3 region: CASSPDTSVTGELFF. As DNA, the CDR3 is TGTGCCAGCAGTCCGGATACTAGCGTCACCGGGGAGCTGTTTTTT. The chain carries TRBV7-6 and TRBJ2-2, with 7 positions matching TRBD2. Germline trimming cut 6 bases from V and 4 bases from J; bases unmatched to any gene: 8. Germline CDR1 is SGHVS and CDR2 is FNYEAQ. This CDR3 contains 15 residues.

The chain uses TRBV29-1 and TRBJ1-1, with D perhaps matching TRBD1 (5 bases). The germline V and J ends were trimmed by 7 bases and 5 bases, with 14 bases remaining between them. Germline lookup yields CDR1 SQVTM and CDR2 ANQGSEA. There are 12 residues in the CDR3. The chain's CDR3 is CSGRGGRTEAFF. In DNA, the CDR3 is TGCAGCGGCCGGGGGGGAAGGACTGAAGCTTTCTTT.

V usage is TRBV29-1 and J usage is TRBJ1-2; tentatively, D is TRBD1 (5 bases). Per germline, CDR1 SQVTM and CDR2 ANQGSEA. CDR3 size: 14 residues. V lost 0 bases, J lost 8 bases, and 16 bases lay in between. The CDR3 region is CSVEDRGRVQGYTF. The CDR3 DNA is TGCAGCGTTGAAGATAGGGGTCGGGTCCAAGGCTACACCTTC.

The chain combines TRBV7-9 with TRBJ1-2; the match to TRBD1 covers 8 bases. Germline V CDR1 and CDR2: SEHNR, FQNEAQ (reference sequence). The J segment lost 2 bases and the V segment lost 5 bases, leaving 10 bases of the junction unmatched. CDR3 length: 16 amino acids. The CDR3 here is CASSDTGTGTNYGYTF. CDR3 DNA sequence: TGTGCCAGCAGCGACACCGGGACAGGAACAAACTATGGCTACACCTTC.